This T cell receptor (beta chain) was documented in a study of T cells in Graves' hyperthyroidism and ophthalmopathy. The J segment lost 7 bases and the V segment lost 3 bases, leaving 9 bases of the junction unmatched. This CDR3 has 15 residues. Germline V gene data show CDR1 as KGHDR and CDR2 as SFDVKD. This clonotype has a handful of counts. The antigen is not known. RNA transcripts yielded amplified TCR beta CDR3 regions. Using the HTBI primer set, a first-round RT-PCR was run on the TCR CDR3. Via MiXCR, TCRdb re-called the multiplex PCR reads, giving one row per CDR3 protein. In the table there are about 580,000 distinct CDR3 sequences, 40% to 55% of which are singletons. The study, taken as a whole, reports: The model made its ophthalmopathy prediction, and onset followed a median about 6 months later. Most thyroid-expanded clonotypes above 0.001 were also found in blood.

Sequencing was carried out using peripheral blood or thyroid tissue (not recorded which). This TCR was recovered from a woman aged 18-30 years with Graves' hyperthyroidism. This chain connects TRBV24-1 to TRBJ2-5, with 8 nucleotides matching TRBD1. CDR3 nucleotides: TGTGCCACCAGTGATGGGACAGGTTTACTGGGGACCCAGTACTTC. As protein: CATSDGTGLLGTQYF.